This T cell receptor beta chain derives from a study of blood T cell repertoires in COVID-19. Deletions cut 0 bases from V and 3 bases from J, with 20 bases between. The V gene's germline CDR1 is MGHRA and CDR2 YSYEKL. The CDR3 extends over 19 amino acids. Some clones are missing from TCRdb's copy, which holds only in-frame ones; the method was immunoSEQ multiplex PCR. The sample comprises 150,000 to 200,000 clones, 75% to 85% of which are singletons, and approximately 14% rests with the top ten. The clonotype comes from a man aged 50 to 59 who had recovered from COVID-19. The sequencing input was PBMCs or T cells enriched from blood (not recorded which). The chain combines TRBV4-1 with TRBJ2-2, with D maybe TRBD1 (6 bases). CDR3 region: CASSQDRGTGLFDTGELFF. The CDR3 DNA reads TGCGCCAGCAGCCAAGATCGGGGAACAGGGTTGTTCGACACCGGGGAGCTGTTTTTT.